This entry lists 20 T cell receptor beta chains sequenced from one sample in a study of OX40 agonist ivuxolimab in advanced cancers. Clones were read by immunoSEQ multiplex PCR, and TCRdb kept only the in-frame ones, dropping some. The data show fewer than 55,000 clones, with 84% seen just once and about 1.5% held by the top ten. Sequences were derived from CD4+ or CD8+ T cells sorted from blood, sampled in a trial of the OX40 agonist ivuxolimab. The receptors originated from an adult with an advanced solid tumor such as melanoma, head and neck, liver or kidney cancer.

The rearrangement joins TRBV28 to TRBJ2-1; 12 nucleotides line up with TRBD2. The trim removed 5 bases at V and 7 bases at J, leaving 9 bases unmatched. Germline values: CDR1 MDHEN, CDR2 SYDVKM. The CDR3 contains 16 residues. CDR3 sequence (DNA): TGTGCCAGCAGTCCCCTGACTAGCGGGAGAGTAAATGAGCAGTTCTTC. This sequence encodes CASSPLTSGRVNEQFF.

The V and J genes are TRBV6-1 and TRBJ1-5; D is unclear. This CDR3 is built from 12 residues. Trimming shortened V by 10 bases and J by 9 bases, and 16 bases separated the two germline ends. Germline CDR1 is MNHNS and CDR2 is SASEGT. Here the CDR3 reads CATTPSFWPQHF. As DNA, the CDR3 is TGTGCCACCACCCCCTCTTTTTGGCCCCAGCATTTT.

This chain joins TRBV10-3 and TRBJ2-1, with unresolved D. Trimming stripped 0 bases from V and 12 bases from J, with 6 bases between. CDR1 is ENHRY and CDR2 is SYGVKD in the germline V gene. The CDR3 loop spans 11 amino acids. CDR3 bases: TGTGCCATCAGTGAGTCAAATTGGCAGTTCTTC. It encodes CAISESNWQFF.

V is TRBV9 and J is TRBJ2-1; 9 nucleotides line up with TRBD1. The J segment lost 7 bases and the V segment lost 1 base, leaving 9 bases of the junction unmatched. Germline V lookup: CDR1 SGDLS, CDR2 YYNGEE. The CDR3 length is 16 residues. The CDR3: CASSVTGTGWVNEQFF. The DNA of the CDR3 is TGTGCCAGCAGCGTAACCGGGACAGGGTGGGTTAATGAGCAGTTCTTC.

V gene TRBV18 combines with J gene TRBJ2-5; D is ambiguous. Germline CDR1 KGHSH, CDR2 LQKENI. CDR3 length equals 12 residues. With 0 bases removed from V and 5 bases from J, the gap between germline ends came to 4 bases. CDR3 sequence reads: CASSPPKETQYF. Here the CDR3 DNA reads TGTGCCAGCTCACCACCGAAGGAGACCCAGTACTTC.

V usage is TRBV9 and J usage is TRBJ2-1, with D maybe TRBD2 (5 bases). V lost 0 bases and J 0 bases, leaving 10 bases between the germline ends. The CDR3 runs 16 residues. The germline V gene has CDR1 SGDLS and CDR2 YYNGEE. The CDR3 nucleotides are TGTGCCAGCAGCGTAGAACTAGAAGACTCCTACAATGAGCAGTTCTTC. It encodes CASSVELEDSYNEQFF.

This clone has just one count. V and J are TRBV10-1 and TRBJ2-1, with D possibly being TRBD1 or TRBD2 (5 bases each). V lost 6 bases, J lost 5 bases, and 17 bases lay in between. The CDR3 totals 15 residues. The germline gives CDR1 WNHNN, CDR2 SYGVQD (reference sequence). The CDR3 DNA is TGCGCCAGCAGCCCCGTACGGGGCAGGGACAATGAGCAGTTCTTC. Translation: CASSPVRGRDNEQFF.

The rearrangement uses TRBV6-6 and TRBJ2-2; a possible D gene is TRBD2 (6 bases). Germline V gene sequence: CDR1 MNHNY, CDR2 SVGAGI (reference sequence). The CDR3 is 13 amino acids. The germline V and J ends were trimmed by 7 bases and 6 bases, with 12 bases remaining between them. CDR3 nucleotides: TGTGCCAGCAACAAAGGGGACTCCGGGGAGCTGTTTTTT. Protein product: CASNKGDSGELFF.

The chain links TRBV5-6 to TRBJ2-3, with 8 bases that match TRBD1. J was trimmed by 4 bases and V by 5 bases; bases with no gene match: 9. In germline, CDR1 is SGHDT, CDR2 YYEEEE. The CDR3 is 15 residues long. The CDR3 reads CASSWRTGRSDTQYF. The CDR3 coding sequence is TGTGCCAGCAGTTGGCGGACAGGGAGATCAGATACGCAGTATTTT. Filled out from reference TRBV5-6 and TRBJ2-3, the complete variable domain reads DAGVTQSPTHLIKTRGQQVTLRCSPKSGHDTVSWYQQALGQGPQFIFQYYEEEERQRGNFPDRFSGHQFPNYSSELNVNALLLGDSALYLCASSWRTGRSDTQYFGPGTRLTVL.

The rearrangement links TRBV18 to TRBJ1-5, with 11 bases fitting TRBD1. Germline loops: CDR1 KGHSH, CDR2 LQKENI. V shed 3 bases and J 6 bases; nucleotides not matched to a gene: 7. This CDR3 has 16 amino acids. CDR3 region: CASSPGGQGAGQPQHF. CDR3 nucleotides: TGTGCCAGCTCACCTGGAGGACAGGGGGCCGGTCAGCCCCAGCATTTT.

The chain carries TRBV10-3 and TRBJ2-1, with TRBD2 matching over 7 bases. Germline V gene lookup returns CDR1 ENHRY and CDR2 SYGVKD. CDR3 size: 11 residues. The CDR3 sequence is CAGGSYNEQFF. CDR3 bases: TGTGCGGGAGGGTCCTACAATGAGCAGTTCTTC.

The CDR3 nucleotides are TGTGCCAGCTCACCACCTAGCGGGAGTGGTGGTGAGCAGTTCTTC. This gives the protein CASSPPSGSGGEQFF. The chain couples TRBV18 to TRBJ2-1, with 9 bases that match TRBD2. The length of the CDR3 is 15 residues. Germline loops: CDR1 KGHSH, CDR2 LQKENI. Losses at the gene ends were 0 bases for V and 9 bases for J; bases not matched to a gene: 6.

The chain combines TRBV5-1 with TRBJ1-3, with 8 bases aligning to TRBD1. The CDR3 covers 15 residues. Germline V gene data show CDR1 as SGHRS and CDR2 as YFSETQ. V lost 4 bases to trimming and J lost 0 bases; unmatched junction nucleotides: 3. In DNA, the CDR3 is TGCGCCAGCAGCGTTACAGGGGGCTCTGGAAACACCATATATTTT. Amino acids: CASSVTGGSGNTIYF.

CDR3 nucleotides: TGTGCCAGCAGCTCCCGATTAGAAAGGACAGGGGGCACTGAAGCTTTCTTT. Translation gives CASSSRLERTGGTEAFF. The genes are TRBV7-2 and TRBJ1-1; 10 bases line up with TRBD1. The CDR3 loop spans 17 amino acids. The ends lost 4 bases at V and 4 bases at J; junction bases unmatched: 12. Germline-derived CDR1 and CDR2 are SGHTA and FQGNSA.

The rearrangement joins TRBV29-1 to TRBJ2-7; possibly TRBD2 for D (5 bases). CDR3 length equals 13 residues. Trimming cost V 6 bases and J 2 bases, with 14 bases left between them. Germline loops: CDR1 SQVTM, CDR2 ANQGSEA. DNA of the CDR3: TGCAGCGTCCAGCACGGGGTGGCCTACGAGCAGTACTTC. Its protein is CSVQHGVAYEQYF.

The chain carries TRBV5-4 and TRBJ2-5; tentative D call: TRBD1 (5 bases). Germline V lookup: CDR1 SGHNT, CDR2 YYREEE (reference sequence). The CDR3 is 14 amino acids. The ends were cut back, 3 bases at V and 5 bases at J, with 14 bases in the middle. The CDR3 DNA is TGTGCCAGCAGCTCCCCACAGGCTCCGGAGACCCAGTACTTC. Protein product: CASSSPQAPETQYF.

The chain is built from TRBV28 and TRBJ1-5; no clear D. Germline CDR1 reads MDHEN; CDR2 reads SYDVKM. The CDR3 sequence is 12 residues long. The V gene lost 8 bases and the J gene lost 9 bases, with 14 bases spanning the gap. In DNA form, the CDR3 reads TGTGCCAGCTCCCCAGGAGCCTTGCCCCAGCATTTT. This translates into CASSPGALPQHF.

The genes are TRBV2 and TRBJ1-2; D ambiguous. This CDR3 region has 12 residues. Trimming left V 9 bases short and J 2 bases short, with 10 bases between. Looked up from germline, CDR1 is SNHLY and CDR2 is FYNNEI. The CDR3: CARAPQNYGYTF. The CDR3 DNA is TGTGCCAGGGCCCCACAGAACTATGGCTACACCTTC.

The genes are TRBV19 and TRBJ2-1; D is unresolved. This CDR3 comprises 13 residues. Germline V gene sequence: CDR1 LNHDA, CDR2 SQIVND (reference sequence). V was shortened by 0 bases and J by 5 bases, with 5 bases between the two germline ends. The CDR3 sequence: CASSIDRNNEQFF. CDR3 nucleotides: TGTGCCAGTAGTATAGATAGGAACAATGAGCAGTTCTTC.

The chain employs TRBV15 and TRBJ2-5; no clear D gene. The CDR3 runs 16 residues. Germline V lookup: CDR1 LNHNV, CDR2 YYDKDF (reference sequence). With 1 base removed from V and 0 bases from J, the gap between germline ends came to 12 bases. This CDR3 is CATSRGGRRNQETQYF. CDR3 DNA sequence: TGTGCCACCAGCAGAGGGGGTCGCAGGAACCAAGAGACCCAGTACTTC.